This paragraph reports one T cell receptor beta chain. The method was immunoSEQ multiplex PCR; TCRdb's version includes in-frame clones alone and lacks a portion of them. The repertoire holds roughly 200,000 clones, with over 85% as singletons. The data are from a study of control samples from healthy donors and cancer patients. Per germline, CDR1 MNHEY and CDR2 SVGAGI. Trimming removed 5 bases from V and 8 bases from J, with 12 bases in between. The CDR3 spans 12 residues. The gene calls are TRBV6-5 and TRBJ1-1; D gene unclear. The clonotype originates from a man in his late teens or twenties in good health. The sequenced material came from blood. CDR3 coding DNA: TGTGCCAGCAGTACCGACCGATTCGAAGCTTTCTTT. Protein sequence: CASSTDRFEAFF.